This T cell receptor beta chain was retrieved from a study of CD8+CD57+ T cells in acquired aplastic anemia. Study background: DNA from sorted CD4+ and CD8+ cells averaged around 3.2 ug.

This clonotype has ten or more counts. The antigen is not known. The study's findings and limits: Patients and controls had CD8+ Simpson's diversity values that were not significantly distinct. Shared by patients and controls, 25 to 30 CD8+ CDR3s were abundant in patients.

CD8+CD57+ cell expansion, shown by flow cytometry, had occurred in the patients selected for sequencing. Germline lookup yields CDR1 MNHNY and CDR2 SVGAGI (reference sequence). After removal of 6 bases from V and 6 bases from J, the junction contained 4 bases not matched to a gene. There are 12 residues in the CDR3. CDR3 and TCR beta VDJ profiling relied on genomic DNA as the template. TCRdb ran MiXCR on the reads and lists one entry per CDR3 protein. Of 300,000 or so distinct CDR3 sequences listed, about three fifths are singletons. The sequenced sample was sorted CD4+, CD8+, or CD8+CD57+ T cells (not recorded which) from PBMCs. This chain links TRBV6-6 with TRBJ2-7, with 8 bases that match TRBD1. The clonotype originates from a human donor with aplastic anemia. CDR3 DNA: TGTGCCAGCAGCCATGACAGGGGCGAGCAGTACTTC. This encodes CASSHDRGEQYF.